This note documents a single T cell receptor (beta chain) sequence. The antigen remains undetermined. Sequencing used immunoSEQ multiplex PCR; TCRdb keeps in-frame clones, though not all of them. The sample has some 24,000 clones, approximately 76% seen once. Pools of viral peptides were used by the ViraFEST assay to expand antigen-specific CD4+ T cells ahead of sequencing. An approximately 10-day culture period preceded the isolation of CD4+ T cells. Documented for the person is a PCR-confirmed SARS-CoV-2 infection occurring between March and December 2020. The CDR3 covers 13 residues. Germline-derived CDR1 and CDR2 are SGHAT and FQNNGV. V gave up 2 bases and J gave up 1 base, with 3 bases separating them. This entry comes from a study of vaccination effects on CD4 cells after COVID-19. Study-wide findings and caveats: By a late point after vaccination, infection- and vaccine-induced clones had shrunk markedly through clonal contraction.

This chain uses TRBV11-2 with TRBJ1-3; D remains unclear. This TCR was sampled from a human donor who had a prior SARS-CoV-2 infection. The sequencing here drew on CD4+ T cells from PBMCs cultured with SARS-CoV-2 spike peptides, taken before COVID-19 vaccination. CDR3 nucleotides: TGTGCCAGCAGCTTATATTCTGGAAACACCATATATTTT. This translates into CASSLYSGNTIYF.